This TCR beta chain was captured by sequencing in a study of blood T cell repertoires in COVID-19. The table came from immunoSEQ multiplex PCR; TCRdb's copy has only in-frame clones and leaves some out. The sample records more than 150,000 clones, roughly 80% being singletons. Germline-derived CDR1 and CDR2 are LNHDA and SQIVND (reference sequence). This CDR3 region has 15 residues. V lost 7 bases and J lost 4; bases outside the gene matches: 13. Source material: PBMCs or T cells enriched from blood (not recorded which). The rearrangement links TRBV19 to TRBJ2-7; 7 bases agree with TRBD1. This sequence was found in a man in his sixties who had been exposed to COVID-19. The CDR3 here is CASTSRQGEGYEQYF. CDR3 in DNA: TGTGCCAGTACATCCAGGCAGGGGGAAGGATACGAGCAGTACTTC.